A single sample gave rise to the 20 T cell receptor beta chains below, sequenced in a study of blood T cell repertoires in COVID-19. The table came from immunoSEQ multiplex PCR; TCRdb's copy has only in-frame clones and leaves some out. The sample lists some 210,000 clones, roughly nine tenths occurring once. The material sequenced was peripheral blood. These TCRs come from a man in his sixties with COVID-19, enrolled during active disease.

The rearrangement links TRBV19 to TRBJ2-1; 9 positions agree with TRBD2. The germline gives CDR1 LNHDA, CDR2 SQIVND (reference sequence). CDR3 size: 15 residues. Unmatched junction bases numbered 12, after V lost 7 bases and J lost 8 bases. CDR3 DNA: TGTGCCAGTATGCCCCCGGCGGGAGGGCGGGATGAGCAGTTCTTC. This codes for CASMPPAGGRDEQFF.

This chain connects TRBV5-5 to TRBJ2-6; 8 bases agree with TRBD1. Trimming cost V 0 bases and J 2 bases; bases outside gene matches: 1. The CDR3 extends over 16 amino acids. CDR1 and CDR2 from the germline V gene are SGHKS and YYEKEE (reference sequence). The CDR3 nucleotides are TGTGCCAGCAGCTTGGCAGGGGGCGCTGGGGCCAACGTCCTGACTTTC. This codes for CASSLAGGAGANVLTF. The entire variable domain, with the rest obtained from reference TRBV5-5 and TRBJ2-6, is as follows: DAGVTQSPTHLIKTRGQQVTLRCSPISGHKSVSWYQQVLGQGPQFIFQYYEKEERGRGNFPDRFSARQFPNYSSELNVNALLLGDSALYLCASSLAGGAGANVLTFGAGSRLTVL.

This clone has just one count. A read error may produce the germline difference seen at one junction end. The V gene is TRBV3-1 (or the pseudogene TRBV3-2), the J gene TRBJ1-5; possibly TRBD1 for D (5 bases). CDR3 length: 14 residues. Germline V lookup: CDR1 LGHDT, CDR2 YNNKEL (reference sequence). The CDR3 here is CASSPSGGDQPRHF. CDR3 DNA sequence: TGTGCCAGCAGCCCAAGTGGGGGGGATCAGCCCCGGCATTTT.

The V gene is TRBV18, the J gene TRBJ1-2; 9 nucleotides match TRBD1. J was trimmed by 0 bases and V by 0 bases; bases with no gene match: 5. The CDR3 consists of 17 residues. Germline V gives CDR1 KGHSH, CDR2 LQKENI. The CDR3: CASSPPNRDRANYGYTF. CDR3 in DNA: TGTGCCAGCTCACCACCGAACCGGGACAGGGCTAACTATGGCTACACCTTC.

This chain joins TRBV28 and TRBJ1-2, with 12 bases lining up with TRBD1. CDR3 length: 17 residues. V was clipped by 1 base and J by 5 bases; unmatched bases: 8. Germline-derived CDR1 and CDR2 are MDHEN and SYDVKM. In DNA, the CDR3 is TGTGCCAGCAGTTTATTGGGACAGGGGGCTATAGGTTATGGCTACACCTTC. It translates to CASSLLGQGAIGYGYTF.

The chain is built from TRBV3-1 (or the pseudogene TRBV3-2) and TRBJ1-1; D not resolved. This CDR3 contains 14 residues. Germline V CDR1 and CDR2: LGHDT, YNNKEL (reference sequence). Trimming left V 0 bases short and J 9 bases short, with 14 bases between. Written as DNA, the CDR3 is TGTGCCAGCAGCCAAGATCGTCGCGGTCTACAAGCTTTCTTT. As protein: CASSQDRRGLQAFF.

This rearrangement joins TRBV4-1 to TRBJ2-3, with D unclear. Germline V gives CDR1 MGHRA, CDR2 YSYEKL. Between the trimmed V and J ends, which lost 5 bases and 6 bases, there was a span of 18 bases. The CDR3 totals 15 residues. In DNA, the CDR3 is TGCGCCAGCAGCGACGCGGTAGCATCAAGGGATACGCAGTATTTT. Translated, it gives CASSDAVASRDTQYF.

This sequence joins TRBV21-1 and TRBJ2-2; the D call of TRBD1 is as the table states it, not checked on the DNA. TRBV21-1 is termed a pseudogene. CDR3 length equals 17 residues. The CDR3 region has the DNA TGTGCCAGCAGCAAAGGGGACAGGGAGGGTTTCACCGGGGAGCTGTTTTTT. It codes for CASSKGDREGFTGELFF.

The chain links TRBV4-3 to TRBJ1-2; possible D gene TRBD1, 5 bases. The CDR3 covers 17 residues. V lost 1 base to trimming and J lost 0 bases, with 15 bases between them. Germline assignment: CDR1 LGHNA and CDR2 YSLEER. CDR3 sequence: CASSQGRDYEPNYGYTF. In DNA, the CDR3 is TGCGCCAGCAGCCAAGGCCGGGACTATGAACCTAACTATGGCTACACCTTC.

This chain uses TRBV5-1 with TRBJ2-2, with D maybe TRBD2 (6 bases). Germline CDR1 is SGHRS and CDR2 is YFSETQ. Trimming took off 6 bases at V and 1 base at J, with 16 bases between the two ends. The CDR3 is 16 residues long. The DNA for the CDR3 is TGCGCCAGCACCGGGGGAGTCCGGCGGAACACCGGGGAGCTGTTTTTT. This sequence encodes CASTGGVRRNTGELFF.

This chain links TRBV5-4 with TRBJ2-3; 8 bases line up with TRBD1. Per germline, CDR1 SGHNT and CDR2 YYREEE (reference sequence). J was trimmed by 4 bases and V by 2 bases; bases with no gene match: 6. The length of the CDR3 is 15 residues. CDR3 loop: CASSLGQGASDTQYF. The CDR3 DNA reads TGTGCCAGCAGCTTAGGTCAGGGGGCTTCAGATACGCAGTATTTT.

V usage is TRBV6-5 and J usage is TRBJ2-1; 9 bases match TRBD1. The CDR3 contains 16 residues. In germline, CDR1 is MNHEY, CDR2 SVGAGI. The junction had 4 bases not matched to a gene; V was cut back by 0 bases and J by 4 bases. This CDR3 is CASSYSTGGLYNEQFF. CDR3 sequence (DNA): TGTGCCAGCAGTTACTCCACAGGGGGCCTTTACAATGAGCAGTTCTTC.

V gene TRBV11-3 combines with J gene TRBJ2-1; D might be TRBD2 (6 bases). Per the germline V gene, CDR1 is SGHNT and CDR2 is YENEEA. The germline V and J ends were trimmed by 5 bases and 8 bases, with 10 bases remaining between them. The CDR3 is 12 amino acids. CDR3 DNA sequence: TGTGCCAGCAGCACCACTAGCCATGAGCAGTTCTTC. It is translated as CASSTTSHEQFF.

The rearrangement joins TRBV25-1 to TRBJ2-3; tentative D call: TRBD2 (6 bases). This CDR3 contains 15 residues. Germline V gene data show CDR1 as MGHDK and CDR2 as SYGVNS. V lost 2 bases and J 2 bases, leaving 11 bases between the germline ends. CDR3 protein: CASSEGGTATDTQYF. The CDR3 bases are TGTGCCAGCAGTGAAGGCGGGACCGCCACAGATACGCAGTATTTT.

The chain links TRBV7-9 to TRBJ2-7; 10 nucleotides match TRBD2. Germline CDR1 SEHNR, CDR2 FQNEAQ (reference sequence). V dropped 6 bases and J dropped 3; count of bases not matched to a gene: 11. The CDR3 sequence is 16 residues long. The CDR3 here is CASSYSASGSNYEQYF. Written as DNA, the CDR3 is TGTGCCAGCAGTTACTCTGCTAGCGGGAGCAACTACGAGCAGTACTTC. Variable domain in full (rest from reference TRBV7-9 and TRBJ2-7): DTGVSQNPRHKITKRGQNVTFRCDPISEHNRLYWYRQTLGQGPEFLTYFQNEAQLEKSRLLSDRFSAERPKGSFSTLEIQRTEQGDSAMYLCASSYSASGSNYEQYFGPGTRLTVT.

The V call is TRBV5-1, the J call TRBJ2-5; 7 positions match TRBD1. From germline, CDR1 is SGHRS and CDR2 YFSETQ. This CDR3 comprises 14 residues. The V and J ends lost 0 bases and 2 bases, in that order; junction bases with no gene match: 1. Here the CDR3 reads CASSLGDRQETQYF. The CDR3 coding sequence is TGCGCCAGCAGCTTGGGGGACAGACAAGAGACCCAGTACTTC.

V is TRBV7-2 and J is TRBJ1-2, with D possibly TRBD1 on 6 matching bases. The V end was cut by 5 bases, the J end by 0 bases, with 13 bases between. The CDR3 is 15 residues long. Germline assignment: CDR1 SGHTA and CDR2 FQGNSA. The CDR3 bases are TGTGCCAGCAGCCTAAGGACAGCTTCTAACTATGGCTACACCTTC. Translation gives CASSLRTASNYGYTF. The full variable domain, rest sourced from reference TRBV7-2 and TRBJ1-2, is GAGVSQSPSNKVTEKGKDVELRCDPISGHTALYWYRQSLGQGLEFLIYFQGNSAPDKSGLPSDRFSAERTGGSVSTLTIQRTQQEDSAVYLCASSLRTASNYGYTFGSGTRLTVV.

CDR3 amino acids: CASSLGGQGFDNEQFF. In DNA form, the CDR3 reads TGCGCCAGCAGCTTGGGCGGACAGGGATTCGACAATGAGCAGTTCTTC. The J gene is TRBJ2-1, the V gene TRBV5-1, with 8 nucleotides matching TRBD1. CDR3 length: 16 residues. The ends lost 0 bases at V and 5 bases at J; junction bases unmatched: 7. The V gene's germline CDR1 is SGHRS and CDR2 YFSETQ.

This chain joins TRBV7-2 and TRBJ1-2; D unclear. In germline, CDR1 is SGHTA, CDR2 FQGNSA. CDR3 length equals 12 residues. V dropped 5 bases and J dropped 8 bases, with 12 bases sitting between them. CDR3: CASSLHLEGYTF. The DNA for the CDR3 is TGTGCCAGCAGCCTCCACCTGGAGGGCTACACCTTC.

This chain links TRBV7-8 with TRBJ2-2; 11 nucleotides line up with TRBD1. Germline lookup yields CDR1 SGHVS and CDR2 FQNEAQ. The CDR3 runs to 16 residues. Germline trimming cut 5 bases from V and 6 bases from J; bases unmatched to any gene: 8. The CDR3 is CASSQPGTGGAGELFF. The CDR3 bases are TGTGCCAGCAGCCAACCCGGGACAGGGGGGGCCGGGGAGCTGTTTTTT.